This T cell receptor (beta chain) appears in the sequencing data of a study of early T cells in non-severe SARS-CoV-2 infection. For the study at large: Bulk RNA isolated from unsorted whole blood underwent sequencing; chains were not paired.

Study-wide results and limits: The VDJdb matching leaned toward anti-spike CD8 responses and overlooked private and CD4 specificities.

The CDR3 runs to 13 residues. Germline CDR1 and CDR2: SGHVS and FNYEAQ. Trimming removed 5 bases from V and 5 bases from J, with 12 bases in between. Individual cDNA molecules carried attached unique molecular identifiers. A single record per CDR3 protein comes from TCRdb applying MiXCR to the 5' RACE reads. The sample comprises about 33,000 distinct CDR3 sequences, about 6% of which are singletons, and 10% to 15% rests with the top ten. Worth noting for this clonotype: Its antigen is not known.

Sequencing used whole blood. This TCR was sampled from an adult who was a healthcare worker with PCR-confirmed SARS-CoV-2 infection or an uninfected control (not recorded which). The chain combines TRBV7-6 with TRBJ2-5; TRBD2 might be the D (6 bases). The CDR3 region has the DNA TGTGCCAGCAGCGGTCGTGGGGGGGAGACCCAGTACTTC. Translating it yields CASSGRGGETQYF.